Presented here are 10 T cell receptor beta chains from one specimen sequenced in a study of blood T cell repertoires in COVID-19. Some clones are missing from TCRdb's copy, which holds only in-frame ones; the method was immunoSEQ multiplex PCR. The table has roughly 100,000 clones, 70% to 90% seen once. Sequences were obtained from peripheral blood. The receptors were gathered from a man over 45 in a cohort sampled during active COVID-19.

The rearrangement uses TRBV5-5 and TRBJ2-3, with TRBD2 matching over 7 bases. J was trimmed by 0 bases and V by 3 bases; bases with no gene match: 7. The length of the CDR3 is 16 residues. Germline values: CDR1 SGHKS, CDR2 YYEKEE (reference sequence). The CDR3 protein is CASSWGGGRSTDTQYF. The CDR3 DNA reads as TGTGCCAGCAGCTGGGGCGGGGGTAGAAGCACAGATACGCAGTATTTT. The full variable domain, with the rest looked up from reference TRBV5-5 and TRBJ2-3, is DAGVTQSPTHLIKTRGQQVTLRCSPISGHKSVSWYQQVLGQGPQFIFQYYEKEERGRGNFPDRFSARQFPNYSSELNVNALLLGDSALYLCASSWGGGRSTDTQYFGPGTRLTVL.

The chain couples TRBV5-4 to TRBJ2-7, with a tentative D call TRBD2 (5 bases). With 3 bases removed from V and 0 bases from J, the gap between germline ends came to 10 bases. This CDR3 spans 14 amino acids. Germline CDR1 SGHNT, CDR2 YYREEE (reference sequence). The CDR3 coding sequence is TGTGCCAGCAGCTCGCTGGGGAGCTCCTACGAGCAGTACTTC. It is translated as CASSSLGSSYEQYF. Filled out from reference TRBV5-4 and TRBJ2-7, the complete variable domain reads ETGVTQSPTHLIKTRGQQVTLRCSSQSGHNTVSWYQQALGQGPQFIFQYYREEENGRGNFPPRFSGLQFPNYSSELNVNALELDDSALYLCASSSLGSSYEQYFGPGTRLTVT.

The sample holds one count of this clone. J is TRBJ1-5 and V is TRBV11-3; D not certain. This CDR3 is built from 15 residues. V dropped 2 bases and J dropped 0 bases, with 8 bases sitting between them. The V gene's germline CDR1 is SGHNT and CDR2 YENEEA. CDR3: CASSLNRDSNQPQHF. The CDR3 nucleotides read TGTGCCAGCAGCTTAAACCGCGATAGCAATCAGCCCCAGCATTTT.

This chain connects TRBV20-1 to TRBJ1-3, with 8 bases identical to TRBD1. The V segment lost 3 bases and the J segment 3 bases; nucleotides outside the gene matches: 7. Germline V lookup: CDR1 DFQATT, CDR2 SNEGSKA (reference sequence). The CDR3 has 15 amino acids. CDR3 nucleotides: TGCAGTGCTAGTTTTGGGGACAGGTTTGGAAACACCATATATTTT. Its protein product is CSASFGDRFGNTIYF.

This chain joins TRBV5-1 and TRBJ1-3; 8 bases map to TRBD1. Germline V CDR1 and CDR2: SGHRS, YFSETQ. CDR3 size: 17 residues. With V trimmed by 4 bases and J by 2 bases, 11 bases remained unmatched. The CDR3 sequence: CASSVNQGAGTGNTIYF. For the CDR3, the DNA is TGCGCCAGCAGCGTGAATCAGGGGGCAGGCACTGGAAACACCATATATTTT.

V gene TRBV21-1 combines with J gene TRBJ2-3; TRBD1, the table's D call, was not compared with the DNA. TRBV21-1 is a documented pseudogene. The CDR3 is 16 residues long. The CDR3 DNA reads as TGTGCCAGCAATGAACAGGGGGCAAACAGCACAGATACGCAGTATTTT. Translated, it gives CASNEQGANSTDTQYF.

The table lists this clone with a few counts. V and J are TRBV28 and TRBJ1-1, with D perhaps TRBD1 (5 bases). The CDR3 runs to 14 residues. Germline V lookup: CDR1 MDHEN, CDR2 SYDVKM. The V gene lost 3 bases and the J gene lost 1 base, with 9 bases spanning the gap. CDR3 sequence (DNA): TGTGCCAGCAGTTTGATTGGGGCGAACACTGAAGCTTTCTTT. Residues: CASSLIGANTEAFF.

Only one count was recorded for this clone. The J gene is TRBJ2-7, the V gene TRBV6-1; 9 bases are shared with TRBD1. The CDR3 sequence is 15 residues long. Trimming at V came to 3 bases and at J to 2 bases, leaving 5 bases not matched to a gene. The germline CDR1 and CDR2 sequences are MNHNS and SASEGT. The chain's CDR3 is CASSEDWTGAYEQYF. CDR3 bases: TGTGCCAGCAGTGAGGATTGGACAGGGGCCTACGAGCAGTACTTC.

This chain connects TRBV11-3 to TRBJ1-1; 9 bases line up with TRBD1. This CDR3 has 15 residues. Germline trimming cut 5 bases from V and 1 base from J; bases unmatched to any gene: 5. Germline values: CDR1 SGHNT, CDR2 YENEEA. The CDR3 spells CASSLDRGRNTEAFF. Here the CDR3 DNA reads TGTGCCAGCAGCCTGGACAGGGGAAGGAACACTGAAGCTTTCTTT.

This rearrangement joins TRBV7-3 to TRBJ2-5, with a weak D call TRBD1 (6 bases). The V end was cut by 5 bases, the J end by 3 bases, with 10 bases between. The CDR3 extends over 13 amino acids. Per germline, CDR1 SGHTA and CDR2 FQGTGA. The CDR3 DNA sequence: TGTGCCAGCAGCAGGGACATTAAAGAGACCCAGTACTTC. It specifies CASSRDIKETQYF.